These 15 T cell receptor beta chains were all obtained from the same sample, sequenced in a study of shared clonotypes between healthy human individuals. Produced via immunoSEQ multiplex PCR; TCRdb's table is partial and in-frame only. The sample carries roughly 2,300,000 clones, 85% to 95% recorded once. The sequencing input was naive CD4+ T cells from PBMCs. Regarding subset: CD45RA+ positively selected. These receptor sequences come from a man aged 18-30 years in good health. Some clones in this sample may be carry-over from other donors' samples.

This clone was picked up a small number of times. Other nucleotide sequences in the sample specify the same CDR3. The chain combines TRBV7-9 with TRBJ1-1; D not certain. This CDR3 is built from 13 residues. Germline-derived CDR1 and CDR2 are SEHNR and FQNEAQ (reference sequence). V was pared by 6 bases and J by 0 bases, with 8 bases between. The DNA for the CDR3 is TGTGCCAGCAGTCTCGACATGAACACTGAAGCTTTCTTT. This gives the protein CASSLDMNTEAFF.

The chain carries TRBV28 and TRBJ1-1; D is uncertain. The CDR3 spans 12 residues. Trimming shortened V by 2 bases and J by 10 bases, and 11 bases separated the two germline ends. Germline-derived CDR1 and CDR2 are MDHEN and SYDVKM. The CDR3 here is CASSLGYWGAFF. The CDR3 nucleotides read TGTGCCAGCAGTTTAGGTTACTGGGGAGCTTTCTTT.

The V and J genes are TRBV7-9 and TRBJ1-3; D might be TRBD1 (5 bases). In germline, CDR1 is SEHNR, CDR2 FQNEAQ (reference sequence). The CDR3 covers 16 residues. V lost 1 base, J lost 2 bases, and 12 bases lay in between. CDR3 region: CASSLVTGGTGNTIYF. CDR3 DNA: TGTGCCAGCAGCTTAGTAACGGGGGGGACTGGAAACACCATATATTTT.

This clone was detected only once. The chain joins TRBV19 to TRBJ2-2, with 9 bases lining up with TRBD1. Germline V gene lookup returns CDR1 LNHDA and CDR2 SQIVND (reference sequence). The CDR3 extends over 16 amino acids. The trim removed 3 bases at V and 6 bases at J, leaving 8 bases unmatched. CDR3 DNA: TGTGCCAGTAGTATCGGGGACAGGGTATGGGCCGGGGAGCTGTTTTTT. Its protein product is CASSIGDRVWAGELFF.

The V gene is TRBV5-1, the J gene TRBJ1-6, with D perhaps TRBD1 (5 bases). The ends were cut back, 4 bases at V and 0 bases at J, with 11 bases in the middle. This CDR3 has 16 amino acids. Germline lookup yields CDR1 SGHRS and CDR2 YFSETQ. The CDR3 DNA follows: TGCGCCAGCAGCCAACGACAGACCTCCTATAATTCACCCCTCCACTTT. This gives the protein CASSQRQTSYNSPLHF.

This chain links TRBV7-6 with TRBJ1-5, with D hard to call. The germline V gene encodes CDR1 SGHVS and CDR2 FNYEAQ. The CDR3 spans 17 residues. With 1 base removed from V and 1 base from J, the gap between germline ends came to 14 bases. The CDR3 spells CASSLGGGVRSNQPQHF. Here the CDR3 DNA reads TGTGCCAGCAGCTTAGGAGGAGGTGTTAGAAGCAATCAGCCCCAGCATTTT.

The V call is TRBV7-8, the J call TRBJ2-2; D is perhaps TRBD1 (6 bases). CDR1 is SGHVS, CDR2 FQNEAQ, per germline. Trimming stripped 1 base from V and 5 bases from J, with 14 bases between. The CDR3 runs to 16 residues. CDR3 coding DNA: TGTGCCAGCAGCTTAGTACCACAGGGAGATACCGGGGAGCTGTTTTTT. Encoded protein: CASSLVPQGDTGELFF.

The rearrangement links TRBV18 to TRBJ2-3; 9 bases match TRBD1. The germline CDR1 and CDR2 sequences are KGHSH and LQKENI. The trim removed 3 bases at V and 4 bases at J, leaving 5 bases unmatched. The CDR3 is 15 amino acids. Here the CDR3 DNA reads TGTGCCAGCTCACCCGGGACAGGGCGAGCAGATACGCAGTATTTT. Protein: CASSPGTGRADTQYF.

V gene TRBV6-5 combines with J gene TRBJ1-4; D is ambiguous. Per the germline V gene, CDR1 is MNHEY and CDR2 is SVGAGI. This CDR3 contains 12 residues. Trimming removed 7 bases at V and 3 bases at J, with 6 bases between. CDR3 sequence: CASKRANEKLFF. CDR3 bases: TGTGCCAGCAAACGAGCTAATGAAAAACTGTTTTTT.

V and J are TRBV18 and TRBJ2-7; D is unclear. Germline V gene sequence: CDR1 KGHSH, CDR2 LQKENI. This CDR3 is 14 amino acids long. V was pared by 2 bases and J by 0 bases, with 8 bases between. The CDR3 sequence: CASSPTLSSYEQYF. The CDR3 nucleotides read TGTGCCAGCTCACCAACCTTAAGCTCCTACGAGCAGTACTTC.

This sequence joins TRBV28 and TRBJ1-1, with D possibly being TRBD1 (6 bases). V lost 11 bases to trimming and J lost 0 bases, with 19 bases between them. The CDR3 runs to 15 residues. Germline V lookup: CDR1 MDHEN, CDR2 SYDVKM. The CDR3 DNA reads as TGTGCCGAGCGCAGTACCGGACAGCTGAACACTGAAGCTTTCTTT. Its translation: CAERSTGQLNTEAFF.

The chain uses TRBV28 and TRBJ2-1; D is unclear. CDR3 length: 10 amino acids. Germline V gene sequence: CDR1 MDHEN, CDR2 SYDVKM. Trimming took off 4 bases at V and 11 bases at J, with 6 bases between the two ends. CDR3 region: CASSSVQQFF. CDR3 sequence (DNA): TGTGCCAGCAGTTCGGTCCAGCAGTTCTTC.

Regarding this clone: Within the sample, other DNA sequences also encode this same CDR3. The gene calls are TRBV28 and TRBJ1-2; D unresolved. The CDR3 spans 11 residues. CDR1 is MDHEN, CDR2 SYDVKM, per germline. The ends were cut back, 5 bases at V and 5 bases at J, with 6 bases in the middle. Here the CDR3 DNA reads TGTGCCAGCAGTCTCAATTATGGCTACACCTTC. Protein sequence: CASSLNYGYTF.

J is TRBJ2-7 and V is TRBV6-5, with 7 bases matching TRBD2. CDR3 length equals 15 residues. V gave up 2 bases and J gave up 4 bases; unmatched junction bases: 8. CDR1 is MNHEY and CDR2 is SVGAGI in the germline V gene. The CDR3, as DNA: TGTGCCAGCAGTTACGCCTCCCAGGGAGGGTACGAGCAGTACTTC. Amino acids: CASSYASQGGYEQYF.

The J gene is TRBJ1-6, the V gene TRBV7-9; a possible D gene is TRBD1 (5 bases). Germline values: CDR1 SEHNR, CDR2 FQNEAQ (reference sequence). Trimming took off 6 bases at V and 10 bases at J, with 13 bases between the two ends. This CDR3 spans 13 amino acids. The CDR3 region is CASRSEGKSPLHF. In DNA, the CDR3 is TGTGCCAGCAGGTCGGAGGGGAAGTCACCCCTCCACTTT.